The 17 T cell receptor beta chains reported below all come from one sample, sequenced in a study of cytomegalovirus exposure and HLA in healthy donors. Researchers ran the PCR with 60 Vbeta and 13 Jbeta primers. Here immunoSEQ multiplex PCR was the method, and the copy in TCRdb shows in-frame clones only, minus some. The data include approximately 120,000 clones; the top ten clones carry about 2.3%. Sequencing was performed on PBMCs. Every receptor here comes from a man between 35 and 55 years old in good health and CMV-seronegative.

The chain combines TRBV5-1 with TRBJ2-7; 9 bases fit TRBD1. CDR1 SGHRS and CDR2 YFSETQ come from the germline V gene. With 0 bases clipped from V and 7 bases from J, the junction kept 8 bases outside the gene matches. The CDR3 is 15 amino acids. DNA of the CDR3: TGCGCCAGCAGCTTGGGGACAGGGGTTTTAGAAGAGCAGTACTTC. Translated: CASSLGTGVLEEQYF.

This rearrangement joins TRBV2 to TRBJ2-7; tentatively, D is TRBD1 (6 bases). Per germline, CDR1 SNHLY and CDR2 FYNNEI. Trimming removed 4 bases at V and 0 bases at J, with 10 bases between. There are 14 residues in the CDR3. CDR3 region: CASSVQGSSYEQYF. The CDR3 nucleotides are TGTGCCAGCAGTGTACAGGGCAGCTCCTACGAGCAGTACTTC.

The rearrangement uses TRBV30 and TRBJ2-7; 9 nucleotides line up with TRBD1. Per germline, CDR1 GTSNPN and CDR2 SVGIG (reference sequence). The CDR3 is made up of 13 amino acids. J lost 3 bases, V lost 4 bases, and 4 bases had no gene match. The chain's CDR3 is CAWTADRGYEQYF. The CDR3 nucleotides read TGTGCCTGGACCGCGGACAGGGGCTACGAGCAGTACTTC.

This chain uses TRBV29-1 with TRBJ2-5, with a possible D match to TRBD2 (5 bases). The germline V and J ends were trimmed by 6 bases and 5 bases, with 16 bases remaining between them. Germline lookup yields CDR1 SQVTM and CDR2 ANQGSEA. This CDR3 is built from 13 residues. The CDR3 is CSVSATERETQYF. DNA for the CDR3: TGCAGCGTATCCGCTACAGAGCGGGAGACCCAGTACTTC.

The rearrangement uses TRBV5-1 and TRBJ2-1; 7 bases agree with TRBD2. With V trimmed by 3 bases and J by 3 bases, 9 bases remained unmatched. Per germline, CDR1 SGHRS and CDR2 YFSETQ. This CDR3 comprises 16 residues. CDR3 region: CASSSSPSGSYNEQFF. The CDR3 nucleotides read TGCGCCAGCAGCTCCTCCCCTAGCGGTAGCTACAATGAGCAGTTCTTC.

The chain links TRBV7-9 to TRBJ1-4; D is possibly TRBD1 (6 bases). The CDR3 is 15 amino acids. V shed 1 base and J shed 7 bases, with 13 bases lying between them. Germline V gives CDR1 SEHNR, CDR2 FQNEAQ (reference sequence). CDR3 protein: CASSLVGRGTEKLFF. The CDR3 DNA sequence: TGTGCCAGCAGCTTAGTTGGCAGGGGAACTGAAAAACTGTTTTTT.

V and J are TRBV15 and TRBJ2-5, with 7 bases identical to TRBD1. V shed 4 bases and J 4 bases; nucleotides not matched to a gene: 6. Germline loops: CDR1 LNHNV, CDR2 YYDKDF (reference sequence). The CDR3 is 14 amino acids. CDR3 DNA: TGTGCCACCAGCACCGTGTACAGGGGAGAGACCCAGTACTTC. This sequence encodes CATSTVYRGETQYF.

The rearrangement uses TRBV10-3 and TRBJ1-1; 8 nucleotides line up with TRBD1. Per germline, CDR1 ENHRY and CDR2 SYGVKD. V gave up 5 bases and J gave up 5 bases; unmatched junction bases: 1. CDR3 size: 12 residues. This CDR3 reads CAISRTGTEAFF. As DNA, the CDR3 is TGTGCCATCAGTAGGACAGGGACTGAAGCTTTCTTT.

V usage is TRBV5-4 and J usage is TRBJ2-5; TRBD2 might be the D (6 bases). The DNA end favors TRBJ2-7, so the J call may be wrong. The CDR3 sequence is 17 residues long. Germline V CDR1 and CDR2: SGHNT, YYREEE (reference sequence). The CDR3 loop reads CASSLAPSGSVSYEQYF. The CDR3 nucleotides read TGTGCCAGCAGCTTGGCCCCCTCCGGGAGCGTGAGCTACGAGCAGTACTTC.

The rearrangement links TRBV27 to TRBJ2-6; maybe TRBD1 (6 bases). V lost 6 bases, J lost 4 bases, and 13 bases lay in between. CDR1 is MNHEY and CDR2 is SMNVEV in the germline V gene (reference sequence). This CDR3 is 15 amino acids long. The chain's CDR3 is CASSQQGPGANVLTF. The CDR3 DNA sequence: TGTGCCAGCAGCCAACAGGGACCCGGGGCCAACGTCCTGACTTTC.

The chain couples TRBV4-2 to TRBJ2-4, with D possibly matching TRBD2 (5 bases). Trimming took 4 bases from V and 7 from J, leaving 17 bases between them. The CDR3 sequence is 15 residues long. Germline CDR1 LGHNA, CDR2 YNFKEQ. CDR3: CASSLLRGARNIQYF. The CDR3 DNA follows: TGTGCCAGCAGCCTCCTACGGGGAGCTAGGAACATTCAGTACTTC.

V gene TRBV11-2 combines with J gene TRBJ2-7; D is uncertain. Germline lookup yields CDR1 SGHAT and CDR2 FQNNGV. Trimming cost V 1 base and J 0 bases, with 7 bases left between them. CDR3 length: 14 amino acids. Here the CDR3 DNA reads TGTGCCAGCAGCTTAGGACTTCTCTCCTACGAGCAGTACTTC. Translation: CASSLGLLSYEQYF.

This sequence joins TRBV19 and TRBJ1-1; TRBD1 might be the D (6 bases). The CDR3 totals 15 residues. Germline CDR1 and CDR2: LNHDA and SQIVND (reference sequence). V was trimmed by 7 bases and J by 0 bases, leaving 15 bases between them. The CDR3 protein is CASNTVPGVNTEAFF. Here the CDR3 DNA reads TGTGCCAGTAATACCGTTCCAGGGGTGAACACTGAAGCTTTCTTT.

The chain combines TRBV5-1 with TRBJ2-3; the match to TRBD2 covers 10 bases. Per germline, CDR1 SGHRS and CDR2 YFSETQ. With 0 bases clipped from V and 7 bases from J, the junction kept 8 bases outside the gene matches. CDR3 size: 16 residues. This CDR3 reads CASSLGASGSVNTQYF. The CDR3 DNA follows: TGCGCCAGCAGCTTGGGGGCTAGCGGGAGTGTAAATACGCAGTATTTT.

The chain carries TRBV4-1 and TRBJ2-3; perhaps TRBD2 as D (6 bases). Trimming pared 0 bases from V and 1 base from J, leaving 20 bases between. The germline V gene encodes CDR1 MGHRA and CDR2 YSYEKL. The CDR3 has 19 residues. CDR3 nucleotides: TGCGCCAGCAGCCAAGATGTGGCGGGACCCTACCTGGGCACAGATACGCAGTATTTT. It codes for CASSQDVAGPYLGTDTQYF.

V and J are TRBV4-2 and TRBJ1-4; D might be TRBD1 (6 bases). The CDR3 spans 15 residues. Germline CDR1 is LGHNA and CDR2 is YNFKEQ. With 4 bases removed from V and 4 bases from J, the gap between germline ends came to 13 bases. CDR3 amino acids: CASSPKGQYNEKLFF. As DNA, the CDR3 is TGTGCCAGCAGCCCCAAAGGACAGTATAATGAAAAACTGTTTTTT.

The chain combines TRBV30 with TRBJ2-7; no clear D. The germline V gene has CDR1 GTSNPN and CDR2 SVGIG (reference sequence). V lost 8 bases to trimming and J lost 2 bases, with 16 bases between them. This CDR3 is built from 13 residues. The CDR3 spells CALASVSTYEQYF. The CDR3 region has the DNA TGTGCCCTGGCTTCCGTCTCGACCTACGAGCAGTACTTC.